This is a list of T cell receptor beta chains from one sample in a study of PD-1 blockade in classical Hodgkin lymphoma. Generated by immunoSEQ multiplex PCR, the TCRdb table keeps only in-frame clones and is missing some. The data show 90,000 to 120,000 clones, with 80% to 90% seen just once and just under 20% held by the top ten. Sample: peripheral blood mononuclear cells (PBMCs), taken before the second cycle of nivolumab. The receptors derive from a human donor with classical Hodgkin lymphoma. CDR3s include the opening cysteine and the closing phenylalanine or tryptophan. The order of the fields is V gene, J gene, D gene, clone size, CDR3 DNA, CDR3 protein. The D gene is left open where the match is weak. Size values are once, few and many counts, or a class for expanded clones, and some rows have none.

TRBV6-1	TRBJ2-6	-	-	TGTGCCAGCAGTGGGGGGGCCACGGGACCCGAAAACTCTGGGGCCAACGTCCTGACTTTC	CASSGGATGPENSGANVLTF
TRBV11-2	TRBJ2-7	TRBD2	-	TGTGCCAGCAGCTTTGCGGTTCGTAGCGGGAGAGCCTACGAGCAGTACTTC	CASSFAVRSGRAYEQYF
TRBV28	TRBJ1-2	-	-	TGTGCCAGCAGTCATGAGGGTCAGGTTGCCTATGGCTACACCTTC	CASSHEGQVAYGYTF
TRBV7-2	TRBJ2-7	TRBD1	-	TGTGCCAGCAGCTCTGGGGGACAGGGGGCCTACGAGCAGTACTTC	CASSSGGQGAYEQYF
TRBV7-2	TRBJ2-3	-	-	TGTGCCAGCAGCTCCCGGACCCGCCTGGATACGCAGTATTTT	CASSSRTRLDTQYF
TRBV4-1	TRBJ2-2	TRBD2	-	TGCGCCAGCAGCCATCGAAGCGGGAGGTACACCGGGGAGCTGTTTTTT	CASSHRSGRYTGELFF
TRBV5-4	TRBJ1-2	-	-	TGTGCCAGCAGCTTCGAGGGCAGCTACACCTTC	CASSFEGSYTF
TRBV11-2	TRBJ2-7	TRBD1	-	TGTGCCAGCAGCTCGACAGGGGCCCTATACGAGCAGTACTTC	CASSSTGALYEQYF
TRBV2	TRBJ2-1	TRBD1	-	TGTGCCAGCAGCCAGGACAGGAGCTCCTACAATGAGCAGTTCTTC	CASSQDRSSYNEQFF
TRBV14	TRBJ2-7	TRBD2	once	TGTGCCAGCAGCCGAGGAGCGGGAGTCAGGCTGTACGAGCAGTACTTC	CASSRGAGVRLYEQYF
TRBV27	TRBJ2-1	TRBD1	-	TGTGCCAGCAGTTTTTGGGACAGGGTCGATAATGAGCAGTTCTTC	CASSFWDRVDNEQFF
TRBV14	TRBJ2-7	TRBD1	-	TGTGCCAGCAGCAGACAGGGTTACGAGCAGTACTTC	CASSRQGYEQYF
TRBV5-1	TRBJ1-1	-	-	TGCGCCAGCAGCTTGGCGAACCCGGAAAACACTGAAGCTTTCTTT	CASSLANPENTEAFF
TRBV18	TRBJ1-1	TRBD1	-	TGTGCCAGCTCACAGGGGGCCGTCACTGAAGCTTTCTTT	CASSQGAVTEAFF
TRBV6-5	TRBJ1-2	-	-	TGTGCCAGCAGGGGCAGCGGACACTATGGCTACACCTTC	CASRGSGHYGYTF
TRBV7-8	TRBJ2-5	-	-	TGTGCCAGCAGCTTAGGAGGAGGGAGCGAGACCCAGTACTTC	CASSLGGGSETQYF
TRBV9	TRBJ2-2	-	-	TGTGCCAGCAGCGTACTTAGGTCCTTGGACACCGGGGAGCTGTTTTTT	CASSVLRSLDTGELFF
TRBV10-2	TRBJ1-1	-	-	TGCGCCAGCAGCCCTCAATTTGGCACTGAAGCTTTCTTT	CASSPQFGTEAFF
TRBV19	TRBJ1-1	TRBD1	-	TGTGCCAGTAGTCGGTTCCTAGGACAGGGGAACACTGAAGCTTTCTTT	CASSRFLGQGNTEAFF
TRBV29-1	TRBJ2-3	TRBD2	once	TGCAGCGTTCGTTCTTGGCTAGCGGGGGATTTAAGCACAGATACGCAGTATTTT	CSVRSWLAGDLSTDTQYF
TRBV19	TRBJ1-2	-	-	TGTGCCAGTAGCCGAGCATGGGGAGACTATGGCTACACCTTC	CASSRAWGDYGYTF
TRBV29-1	TRBJ1-4	-	-	TGCAGCGTTGCTTACGGTACAACTAATGAAAAACTGTTTTTT	CSVAYGTTNEKLFF
TRBV11-3	TRBJ2-1	-	-	TGTGCCAGCAGCTCCGGACAGTGGGGTGAGCAGTTCTTC	CASSSGQWGEQFF
TRBV27	TRBJ1-5	-	-	TGTGCCAGCAGAAAGACAGATTATAGCAATCAGCCCCAGCATTTT	CASRKTDYSNQPQHF
TRBV19	TRBJ2-7	TRBD1	-	TGTGCCAGTAGTATCGACAGGGGATACGAGCAGTACTTC	CASSIDRGYEQYF
TRBV6-8	TRBJ1-5	-	-	TGTGCCAGCAGCTTAGGAAGGGACACTCCTAGCAATCAGCCCCAGCATTTT	CASSLGRDTPSNQPQHF